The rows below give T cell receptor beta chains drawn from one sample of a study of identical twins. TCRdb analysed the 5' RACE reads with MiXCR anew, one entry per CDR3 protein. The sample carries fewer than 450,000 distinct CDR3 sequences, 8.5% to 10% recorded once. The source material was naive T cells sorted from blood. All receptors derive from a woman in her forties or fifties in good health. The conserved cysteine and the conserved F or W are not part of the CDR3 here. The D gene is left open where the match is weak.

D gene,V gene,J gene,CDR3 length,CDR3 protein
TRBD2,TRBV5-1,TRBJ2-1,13,ASSPIAGVNNEQF
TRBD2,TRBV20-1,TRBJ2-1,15,SARDPGLAGGYNEQF
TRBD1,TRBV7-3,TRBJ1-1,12,ASSPRTGTTEAF
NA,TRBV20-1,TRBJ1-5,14,SAHSAGSYSNQPQH
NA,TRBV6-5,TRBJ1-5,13,ASRPGGGSNQPQH
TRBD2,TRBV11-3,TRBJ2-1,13,ASSSTSGHYNEQF
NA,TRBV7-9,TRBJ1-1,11,ASSVLMNTEAF
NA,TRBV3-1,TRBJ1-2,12,ACSQVAANYGYT
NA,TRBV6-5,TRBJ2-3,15,ASSPRTHWRNTDTQY
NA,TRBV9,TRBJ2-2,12,ASSPRQNTGELF
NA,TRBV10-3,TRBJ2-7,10,AISESGYEQY
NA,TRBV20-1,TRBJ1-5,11,SASVGVDQPQH
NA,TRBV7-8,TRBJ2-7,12,ASSKRLSPYEQY
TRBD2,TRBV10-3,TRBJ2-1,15,AISVTSGRSSYNEQF
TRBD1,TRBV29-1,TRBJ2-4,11,SGGQGSGNIQY
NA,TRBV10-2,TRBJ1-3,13,ASSESKISGNTIY
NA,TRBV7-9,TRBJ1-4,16,ASSFGGVGEATNEKLF
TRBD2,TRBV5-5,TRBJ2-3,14,ASSSGLAGGEDTQY
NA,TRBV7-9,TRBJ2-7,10,ASGRTGGEQY
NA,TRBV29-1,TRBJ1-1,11,SVVKGMRPEAF
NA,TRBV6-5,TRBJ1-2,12,ASSYATGTQGYT
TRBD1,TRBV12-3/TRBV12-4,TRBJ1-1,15,ASSLPKTGGAHTEAF
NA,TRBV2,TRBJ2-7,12,ASGVGGNSYEQY
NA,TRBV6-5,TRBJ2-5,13,ASSYGAGRQETQY
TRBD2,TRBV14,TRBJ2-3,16,ASSQATWTSGDTDTQY
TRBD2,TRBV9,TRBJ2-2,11,ASSTGGAGELF
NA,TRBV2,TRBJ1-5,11,ASQAGTDQPQH
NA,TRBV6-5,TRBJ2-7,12,ASSSRAGYYEQY
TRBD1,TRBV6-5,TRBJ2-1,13,ASSYTGTVYNEQF
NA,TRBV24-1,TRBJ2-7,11,AAGVAGSGEQY
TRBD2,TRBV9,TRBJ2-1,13,ASTPTGLAYNEQF
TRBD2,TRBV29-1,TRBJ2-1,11,SGEAGGNNEQF
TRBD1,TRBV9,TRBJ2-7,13,ASSVADRGAYEQY
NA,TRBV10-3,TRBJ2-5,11,AISLGGQETQY
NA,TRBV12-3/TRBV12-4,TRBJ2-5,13,ASSPGVREQETQY
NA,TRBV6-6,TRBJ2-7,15,ASSYAVSRNAQYEQY
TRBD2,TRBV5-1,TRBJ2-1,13,ASSLAGVGYNEQF
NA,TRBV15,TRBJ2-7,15,ATSSPLGSGVSLEQY
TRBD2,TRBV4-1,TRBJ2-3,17,ASSQDHGGRAKGTDTQY
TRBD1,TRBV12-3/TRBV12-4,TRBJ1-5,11,ASNWDSKQPQH
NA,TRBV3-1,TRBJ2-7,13,ASSQDPSGSNEQY
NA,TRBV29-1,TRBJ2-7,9,SVQRAYEQY
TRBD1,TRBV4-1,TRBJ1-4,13,ASSRAGTGAEKLF
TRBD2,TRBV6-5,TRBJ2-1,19,ASSYSSTSGRAQASYNEQF
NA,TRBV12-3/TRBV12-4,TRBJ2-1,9,ASSWGTRRF
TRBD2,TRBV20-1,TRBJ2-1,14,SAGALAAGPYNEQF
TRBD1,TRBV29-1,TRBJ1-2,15,SVEVWGTGDFNYGYT
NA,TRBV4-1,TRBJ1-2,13,ASSQMIGRSYGYT
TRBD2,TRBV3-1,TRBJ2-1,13,ASSQSLAVNNEQF
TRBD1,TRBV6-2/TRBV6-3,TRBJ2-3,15,ASTRDRAGILADTQY
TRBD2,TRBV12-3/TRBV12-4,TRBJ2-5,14,ASSFRSGRAGETQY
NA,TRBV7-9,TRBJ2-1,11,ASSHPGGNEQF
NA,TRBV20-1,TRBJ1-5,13,SAREATKTNQPQH
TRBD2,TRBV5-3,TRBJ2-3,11,ARSLRTSRAQY